Given below is one TCR beta chain in context. Its antigen remains unidentified. This specimen comes from a study of cytomegalovirus exposure and HLA in healthy donors. Overall study results and limits: Researchers reported that a few CMV-associated chains were confirmed in vitro as CMV antigen-specific. The authors listed 150 to 200 TCR beta chains as cytomegalovirus-associated.

The donors were part of the validation cohort of roughly 130 subjects. That cohort was separate from the first cohort, which comprised about 730 subjects. Germline-derived CDR1 and CDR2 are PRHDT and FYEKMQ (reference sequence). This CDR3 region has 14 residues. Trimming left V 6 bases short and J 7 bases short, with 16 bases between. Assay used: immunoSEQ multiplex PCR; TCRdb lists only in-frame clones, some missing. Here the sample spans fewer than 200,000 clones, around 87% being singletons. Sequencing was done on a sample of PBMCs. The clonotype was recovered from a woman in her 30s in good health and CMV-seronegative. The chain joins TRBV13 to TRBJ2-1; D perhaps matches TRBD2 (6 bases). The CDR3 protein is CASSPPIAENEQFF. CDR3 bases: TGTGCCAGCAGTCCCCCGATAGCGGAGAATGAGCAGTTCTTC.